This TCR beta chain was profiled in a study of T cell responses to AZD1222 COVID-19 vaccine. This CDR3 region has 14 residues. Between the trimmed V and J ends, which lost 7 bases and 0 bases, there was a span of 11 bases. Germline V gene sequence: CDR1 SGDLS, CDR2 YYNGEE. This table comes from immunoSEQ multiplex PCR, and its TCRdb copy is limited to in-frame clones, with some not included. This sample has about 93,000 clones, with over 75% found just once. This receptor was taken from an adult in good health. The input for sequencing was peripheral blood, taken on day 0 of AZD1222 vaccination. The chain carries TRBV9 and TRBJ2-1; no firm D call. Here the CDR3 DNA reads TGTGCCAGCTCCGAAGGGCCCTCCTACAATGAGCAGTTCTTC. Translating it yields CASSEGPSYNEQFF.